These 20 T cell receptor beta chains originate from one sample sequenced in a study of vaccination effects on CD4 cells after COVID-19. These receptors have no known antigen. TCRdb's copy holds only in-frame clones and misses some; the assay was immunoSEQ multiplex PCR. The sample carries more than 12,000 clones, around three quarters recorded once. Using viral peptide pools, the ViraFEST assay grew out antigen-specific CD4+ T cells prior to sequencing. Scientists isolated CD4+ T cells after an approximately 10-day culture period ended. The person's infection with SARS-CoV-2, confirmed by PCR, took place between March and December 2020. Either the mRNA-1273 or the BNT162b2 vaccine was given to participants as two doses. The specimen comprised CD4+ T cells from PBMCs cultured with HCoV-NL63 spike peptides, sampled after COVID-19 vaccination. These receptors came from a human donor who had a prior SARS-CoV-2 infection.

The J gene is TRBJ2-1, the V gene TRBV7-9; TRBD1 or TRBD2 may be the D gene (5 bases each). Germline CDR1 SEHNR, CDR2 FQNEAQ (reference sequence). V was clipped by 5 bases and J by 7 bases, with 18 bases between them. This CDR3 is 15 amino acids long. Here the CDR3 reads CASSRPGLPGNEQFF. CDR3 nucleotides: TGTGCCAGCAGCCGACCGGGGCTTCCGGGGAATGAGCAGTTCTTC.

The J gene is TRBJ2-7, the V gene TRBV5-6; 9 bases match TRBD1. CDR1 SGHDT and CDR2 YYEEEE come from the germline V gene. With 4 bases clipped from V and 0 bases from J, the junction kept 5 bases outside the gene matches. This CDR3 spans 15 amino acids. Written as DNA, the CDR3 is TGTGCCAGCAGCCCGGACAGGGGCTACTCCTACGAGCAGTACTTC. Translated, it gives CASSPDRGYSYEQYF.

As for this clone: Within the sample, other DNA sequences also encode this same CDR3. The chain links TRBV5-4 to TRBJ2-3; 7 nucleotides align to TRBD2. Germline CDR1 reads SGHNT; CDR2 reads YYREEE (reference sequence). V lost 0 bases to trimming and J lost 0 bases; unmatched junction nucleotides: 4. The CDR3 totals 16 residues. The CDR3 DNA is TGTGCCAGCAGCTTGGGTGCGGGAGTTAGCACAGATACGCAGTATTTT. It specifies CASSLGAGVSTDTQYF.

Note on this clone: At one end the junction does not follow the germline gene, possibly because of a read error. The rearrangement links TRBV19 to TRBJ2-7; D may be TRBD2 (6 bases). Looked up from germline, CDR1 is LNHDA and CDR2 is SQIVND (reference sequence). The CDR3 runs 13 residues. As DNA, the CDR3 is TGTGCCAGCCTTGGGACTGACTCCCACGAGCAGTACTTC. Protein: CASLGTDSHEQYF.

J is TRBJ2-7 and V is TRBV10-1; 7 bases match TRBD1. Trimming removed 6 bases from V and 3 bases from J; junction bases left unmatched: 20. This CDR3 has 18 residues. The germline V gene has CDR1 WNHNN and CDR2 SYGVQD (reference sequence). In DNA, the CDR3 is TGCGCCAGCAGGCACTTCTGGGCCCTCGCCGGGACAGTCTACGAGCAGTACTTC. This encodes CASRHFWALAGTVYEQYF.

This clone has just a few counts. The rearrangement links TRBV9 to TRBJ1-5; 7 bases are a match to TRBD1. CDR3 length: 14 residues. V shed 3 bases, J shed 4 bases, and the junction held 4 bases outside the gene matches. Germline V gives CDR1 SGDLS, CDR2 YYNGEE. The DNA for the CDR3 is TGTGCCAGCAGCGAGACAGGGAAAAATCAGCCCCAGCATTTT. Translating it yields CASSETGKNQPQHF.

This sequence joins TRBV20-1 and TRBJ2-1, with D possibly being TRBD1 (5 bases). Germline V lookup: CDR1 DFQATT, CDR2 SNEGSKA (reference sequence). The CDR3 extends over 11 amino acids. Trimming removed 3 bases from V and 11 bases from J, with 11 bases in between. The CDR3 DNA sequence: TGCAGTGCTAGGGGGCTAAGGAAGCAGTTCTTC. Translated: CSARGLRKQFF.

This sequence joins TRBV29-1 and TRBJ2-7, with a weak D call TRBD1 (5 bases). Trimming shortened V by 1 base and J by 3 bases, and 10 bases separated the two germline ends. The germline V gene has CDR1 SQVTM and CDR2 ANQGSEA. The CDR3 sequence is 13 residues long. CDR3 sequence (DNA): TGCAGCGTTGAAGGGGGCTTGGGCTACGAGCAGTACTTC. This gives the protein CSVEGGLGYEQYF.

This clone was seen a handful of times. The V call is TRBV6-5, the J call TRBJ2-7, with a tentative D call TRBD2 (5 bases). The germline V and J ends were trimmed by 7 bases and 1 base, with 17 bases remaining between them. In germline, CDR1 is MNHEY, CDR2 SVGAGI. This CDR3 comprises 15 residues. CDR3 nucleotide sequence: TGTGCCAGCAAGTCCATGACGGGATCATCCTACGAGCAGTACTTC. Translation gives CASKSMTGSSYEQYF.

The rearrangement uses TRBV20-1 and TRBJ2-1, with a weak D call TRBD1 (5 bases). The V gene's germline CDR1 is DFQATT and CDR2 SNEGSKA (reference sequence). The CDR3 contains 14 residues. Trimming took 3 bases from V and 2 from J, leaving 11 bases between them. The CDR3 here is CSASQGLTYNEQFF. CDR3 DNA sequence: TGCAGTGCTAGTCAGGGCCTAACCTACAATGAGCAGTTCTTC.

This chain joins TRBV4-2 and TRBJ2-5, with TRBD1 identical over 7 bases. Trimming took 1 base from V and 2 from J; bases not matched to a gene: 7. From germline, CDR1 is LGHNA and CDR2 YNFKEQ. This CDR3 contains 16 residues. The CDR3 here is CASSQAGTALQETQYF. The CDR3 bases are TGTGCCAGCAGCCAAGCCGGGACAGCCCTACAAGAGACCCAGTACTTC.

The chain is built from TRBV5-1 and TRBJ1-3, with D maybe TRBD1 (6 bases). Germline-derived CDR1 and CDR2 are SGHRS and YFSETQ. V was pared by 1 base and J by 4 bases, with 12 bases between. The CDR3 length is 15 residues. The CDR3 DNA reads as TGCGCCAGCAGCTTGACAGGGATGAGCGGAAACACCATATATTTT. It is translated as CASSLTGMSGNTIYF.

This chain joins TRBV7-2 and TRBJ2-5, with D perhaps matching TRBD1 (8 bases). The CDR3 is made up of 15 amino acids. Trimming left V 0 bases short and J 4 bases short, with 12 bases between. Germline-derived CDR1 and CDR2 are SGHTA and FQGNSA. CDR3 residues: CASSLAYRGGETQYF. The DNA of the CDR3 is TGTGCCAGCAGCTTAGCGTACAGGGGGGGAGAGACCCAGTACTTC.

The rearrangement uses TRBV1 and TRBJ2-7; the table assigns TRBD2, which was not confirmed against the DNA. TRBV1 is designated a pseudogene. CDR3 length: 17 residues. As DNA, the CDR3 is TGCACCAGCAGCGACACCGAAGAAGGAGGATCCCTTTACGAGCAGTACTTC. Its protein is CTSSDTEEGGSLYEQYF.

This clone qualifies as medium-sized (0.01 to 0.1%). This chain connects TRBV2 to TRBJ2-5, with 7 bases matching TRBD1. In germline, CDR1 is SNHLY, CDR2 FYNNEI. The CDR3 is 13 residues long. Trimming cost V 6 bases and J 10 bases; bases outside gene matches: 11. The CDR3 protein is CASRENRGVSQYF. The DNA for the CDR3 is TGTGCCAGCAGGGAGAACAGGGGTGTCAGCCAGTACTTC.

The table lists this clone with a few counts. The chain links TRBV7-8 to TRBJ1-2, with D possibly matching TRBD1 (6 bases). Germline V gene data show CDR1 as SGHVS and CDR2 as FQNEAQ. This CDR3 is built from 13 residues. Trimming cost V 3 bases and J 4 bases, with 9 bases left between them. The CDR3 nucleotides read TGTGCCAGCAGCTTTACAGGGAGCTATGGCTACACCTTC. Protein product: CASSFTGSYGYTF. The entire variable domain, with the rest obtained from reference TRBV7-8 and TRBJ1-2, is as follows: GAGVSQSPRYKVAKRGQDVALRCDPISGHVSLFWYQQALGQGPEFLTYFQNEAQLDKSGLPSDRFFAERPEGSVSTLKIQRTQQEDSAVYLCASSFTGSYGYTFGSGTRLTVV.

CDR3: CAAKEGGGSTDTQYF. The CDR3 DNA reads TGCGCCGCCAAGGAAGGCGGGGGGTCCACAGATACGCAGTATTTT. The chain links TRBV5-1 to TRBJ2-3; 8 bases are shared with TRBD2. The germline CDR1 and CDR2 sequences are SGHRS and YFSETQ. This CDR3 contains 15 residues. With 10 bases clipped from V and 2 bases from J, the junction kept 12 bases outside the gene matches.

The V gene is TRBV5-1, the J gene TRBJ2-2; D unresolved. There are 14 residues in the CDR3. Germline V gene sequence: CDR1 SGHRS, CDR2 YFSETQ. V lost 1 base and J 1 base, leaving 5 bases between the germline ends. The CDR3 reads CASSLIKNTGELFF. CDR3 bases: TGCGCCAGCAGCTTGATCAAGAACACCGGGGAGCTGTTTTTT.

The J gene is TRBJ2-7, the V gene TRBV20-1, with 8 positions matching TRBD2. V dropped 3 bases and J dropped 6; count of bases not matched to a gene: 10. Germline V CDR1 and CDR2: DFQATT, SNEGSKA (reference sequence). This CDR3 comprises 14 residues. The CDR3 coding sequence is TGCAGTGCTAGTCCAGCGGGAGTTGTCGGCGAGCAGTACTTC. Protein product: CSASPAGVVGEQYF.

The rearrangement joins TRBV3-1 (or the pseudogene TRBV3-2) to TRBJ2-7; 9 nucleotides align to TRBD2. J lost 2 bases, V lost 4 bases, and 6 bases had no gene match. Germline CDR1 and CDR2: LGHDT and YNNKEL (reference sequence). The CDR3 length is 15 residues. The CDR3 spells CASSRGGLAPYEQYF. As DNA, the CDR3 is TGTGCCAGCAGCCGGGGGGGACTAGCCCCCTACGAGCAGTACTTC.